A selection of T cell receptor beta chains follows, all from one sample in a study of control samples from healthy donors and cancer patients. Method: immunoSEQ multiplex PCR; TCRdb's copy keeps in-frame clones and lacks some. The sample carries approximately 130,000 clones, around 87% recorded once. The sample comprised blood. The receptors stem from a man in his sixties in good health. The conserved cysteine and the conserved F or W are not part of the CDR3 here. Only some rows state a clone size, as once, few, many or a class for expanded clones.

CDR3aa,v_gene,abundance
ASTRAGYNEKLF,TRBV28,-
ASSPRGGGGSYEQY,TRBV4-3,-
ASSIYEAGGYNEQF,TRBV19,-
ASSLQATDNEKLF,TRBV5-1,-
ASASDRVGGTDTQY,TRBV7-2,-
ASSLGLGGSGELF,TRBV27,-
ASSQEGRNQPQH,TRBV3-1/TRBV3-2,-
ASSYGPLNSPLH,TRBV6-5,-
ATSRDWLAGSYNEQF,TRBV15,-
ASVLTRGRGTEAF,TRBV28,-
ASSWTSGGAKAGELF,TRBV7-2,-
ASSLDLSRGYEQY,TRBV7-2,-
ASRFTGANVLT,TRBV27,-
SVIDRGSLEQY,TRBV29-1,-
ASSESTVPYNEQF,TRBV25-1,-
APQGAGGYT,TRBV19,-
ASSPDSLKNTEAF,TRBV11-1,-
ASSLVVGYNEQF,TRBV7-9,-
ASSLRGVITDTQY,TRBV27,-
ASSLNRGGSGELF,TRBV7-2,-
AWNGLGSYNSPLH,TRBV30,-
ASSLELSSGGPRYTQY,TRBV5-1,once
ASRLANTGELF,TRBV12-3/TRBV12-4,-
ASSLEIRVMNTEAF,TRBV7-8,-
ASSYPTGTGGAVGQPQH,TRBV6-2/TRBV6-3,-
ASRAGQQNTGELF,TRBV6-5,-
ASNKGPNTGELF,TRBV2,few
ASKMGRGAFSGANVLT,TRBV19,-
ASSPEAFYGYT,TRBV7-9,-
ASSLSPSNPYEQY,TRBV7-6,once
ASSLQGEQF,TRBV28,-
ASSNLMTGNQPQH,TRBV19,-
ASSLRGQTYEQY,TRBV3-1/TRBV3-2,-
ASSSDSRGYNEQF,TRBV5-6,-
ASSFGEGRNSPLH,TRBV13,-
ASRGAGPNNQPQH,TRBV6-5,-
ASSRGTGRDYGYT,TRBV18,-
ASTVGPANSPLH,TRBV5-8,-
ASSLRPNTGELF,TRBV9,once
ASSADRGRTDTQY,TRBV5-4,-
AIAGASTDTQY,TRBV10-3,-
ASSSTGYEQY,TRBV19,-
AWSNQGYSPLH,TRBV30,-
ASTWTGGVPSPLH,TRBV6-5,-
SVDITGHGNTEAF,TRBV29-1,-
ASSSRFRDRAIGEQY,TRBV28,-
ASSYGGLPIQY,TRBV6-2/TRBV6-3,once
ASSYTGQGFETQY,TRBV6-5,-
ASGRVNYGYT,TRBV7-2,-
ASSVDSGQSTGELF,TRBV9,-
ASSRPSYNSPLH,TRBV6-5,-
ASSQDQSTITTDTQY,TRBV3-1/TRBV3-2,-
ASTLQGEAF,TRBV5-1,-
ASSYDGYT,TRBV19,-
ASSHLRETQY,TRBV3-1/TRBV3-2,-
ASSESPGSYGYT,TRBV10-2,-
ASSQVGLGRNPSYEQY,TRBV14,few
ASSQVHGINTEAF,TRBV4-3,-